This section outlines one T cell receptor beta chain sequence together with its context. Generated by immunoSEQ multiplex PCR, the TCRdb table keeps only in-frame clones and is missing some. The sample holds about 200,000 clones; around 93% are singletons and the top ten take 1.8%. The CDR3 totals 14 residues. Germline lookup yields CDR1 LNHNV and CDR2 YYDKDF (reference sequence). Trimming removed 7 bases at V and 4 bases at J, with 14 bases between. These data originate in a study of control samples from healthy donors and cancer patients. This TCR came from a man aged 25-40 years in good health. The sequenced sample consisted of blood. The chain carries TRBV15 and TRBJ1-5; tentative D call: TRBD1 (5 bases). The CDR3 sequence: CATNQGKANQPQHF. For the CDR3, the DNA is TGTGCCACCAATCAGGGTAAAGCAAATCAGCCCCAGCATTTT.